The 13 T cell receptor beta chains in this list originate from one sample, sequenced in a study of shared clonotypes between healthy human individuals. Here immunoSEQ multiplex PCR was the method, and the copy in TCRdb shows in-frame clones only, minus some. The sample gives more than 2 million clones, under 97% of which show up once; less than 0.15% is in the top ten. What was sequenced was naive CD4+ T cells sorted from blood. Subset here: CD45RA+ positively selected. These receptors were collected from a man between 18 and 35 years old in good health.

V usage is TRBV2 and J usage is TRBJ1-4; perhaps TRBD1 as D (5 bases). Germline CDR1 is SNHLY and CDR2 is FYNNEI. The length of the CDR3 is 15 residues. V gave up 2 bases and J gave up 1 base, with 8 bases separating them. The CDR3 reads CASSEQGVTNEKLFF. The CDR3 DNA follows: TGTGCCAGCAGTGAACAAGGGGTAACTAATGAAAAACTGTTTTTT. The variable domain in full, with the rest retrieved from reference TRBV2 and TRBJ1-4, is EPEVTQTPSHQVTQMGQEVILRCVPISNHLYFYWYRQILGQKVEFLVSFYNNEISEKSEIFDDQFSVERPDGSNFTLKIRSTKLEDSAMYFCASSEQGVTNEKLFFGSGTQLSVL.

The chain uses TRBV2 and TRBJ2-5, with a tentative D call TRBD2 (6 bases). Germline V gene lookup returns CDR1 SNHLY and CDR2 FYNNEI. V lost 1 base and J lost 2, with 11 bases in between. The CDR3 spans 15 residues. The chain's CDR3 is CASSEGSSAQETQYF. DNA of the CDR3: TGTGCCAGCAGTGAAGGTTCTAGCGCACAAGAGACCCAGTACTTC.

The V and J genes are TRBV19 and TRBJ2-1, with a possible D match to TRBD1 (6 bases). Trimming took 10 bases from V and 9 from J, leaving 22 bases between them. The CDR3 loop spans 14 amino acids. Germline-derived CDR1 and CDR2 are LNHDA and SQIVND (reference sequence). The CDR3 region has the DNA TGTGCCACCACGAGGTGGACAGCGAACGGTGAGCAGTTCTTC. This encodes CATTRWTANGEQFF.

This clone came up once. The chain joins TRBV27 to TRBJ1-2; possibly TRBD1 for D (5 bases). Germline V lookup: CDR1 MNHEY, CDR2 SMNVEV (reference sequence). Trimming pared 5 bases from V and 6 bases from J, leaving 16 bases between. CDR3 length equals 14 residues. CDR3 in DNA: TGTGCCAGCAGTCCAACGTCCAGGGCAGATGGCTACACCTTC. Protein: CASSPTSRADGYTF.

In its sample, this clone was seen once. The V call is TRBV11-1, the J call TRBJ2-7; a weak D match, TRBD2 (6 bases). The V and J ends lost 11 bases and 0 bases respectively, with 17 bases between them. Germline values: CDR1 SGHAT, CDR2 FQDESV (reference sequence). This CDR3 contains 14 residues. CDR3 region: CACRRSEGSYEQYF. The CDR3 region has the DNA TGTGCCTGCCGCAGGTCGGAGGGCTCCTACGAGCAGTACTTC.

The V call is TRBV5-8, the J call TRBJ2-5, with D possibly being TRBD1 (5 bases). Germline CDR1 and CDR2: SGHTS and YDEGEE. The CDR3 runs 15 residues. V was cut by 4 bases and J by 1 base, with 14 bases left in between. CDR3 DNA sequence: TGTGCCAGCAGCCGGGTGGGGCACCCCCAAGAGACCCAGTACTTC. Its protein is CASSRVGHPQETQYF.

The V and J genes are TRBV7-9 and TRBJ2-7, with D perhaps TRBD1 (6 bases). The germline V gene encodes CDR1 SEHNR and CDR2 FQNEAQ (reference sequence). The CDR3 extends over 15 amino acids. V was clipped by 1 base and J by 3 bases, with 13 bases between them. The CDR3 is CASSLETGRSYEQYF. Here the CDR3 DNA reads TGTGCCAGCAGCTTAGAGACAGGACGAAGCTACGAGCAGTACTTC. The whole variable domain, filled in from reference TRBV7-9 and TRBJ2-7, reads DTGVSQNPRHKITKRGQNVTFRCDPISEHNRLYWYRQTLGQGPEFLTYFQNEAQLEKSRLLSDRFSAERPKGSFSTLEIQRTEQGDSAMYLCASSLETGRSYEQYFGPGTRLTVT.

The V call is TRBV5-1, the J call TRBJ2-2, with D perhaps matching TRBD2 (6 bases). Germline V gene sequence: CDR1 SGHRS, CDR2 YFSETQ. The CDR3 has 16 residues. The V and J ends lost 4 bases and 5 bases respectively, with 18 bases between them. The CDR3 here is CASSDGGRVETGELFF. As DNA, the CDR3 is TGCGCCAGCAGCGATGGAGGGCGAGTCGAAACCGGGGAGCTGTTTTTT. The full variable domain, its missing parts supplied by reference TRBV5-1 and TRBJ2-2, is KAGVTQTPRYLIKTRGQQVTLSCSPISGHRSVSWYQQTPGQGLQFLFEYFSETQRNKGNFPGRFSGRQFSNSRSEMNVSTLELGDSALYLCASSDGGRVETGELFFGEGSRLTVL.

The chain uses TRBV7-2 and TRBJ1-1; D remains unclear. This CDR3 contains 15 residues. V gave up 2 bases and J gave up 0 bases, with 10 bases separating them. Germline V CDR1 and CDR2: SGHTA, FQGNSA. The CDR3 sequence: CASSLTEHMNTEAFF. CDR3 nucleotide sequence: TGTGCCAGCAGCTTAACAGAACATATGAACACTGAAGCTTTCTTT.

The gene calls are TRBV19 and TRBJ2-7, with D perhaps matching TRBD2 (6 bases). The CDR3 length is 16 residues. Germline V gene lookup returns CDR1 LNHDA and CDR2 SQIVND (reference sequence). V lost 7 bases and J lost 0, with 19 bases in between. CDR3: CASIPRWEDDSYEQYF. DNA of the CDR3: TGTGCCAGTATTCCTCGGTGGGAGGACGACTCCTACGAGCAGTACTTC. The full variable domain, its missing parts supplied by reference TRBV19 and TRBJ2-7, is DGGITQSPKYLFRKEGQNVTLSCEQNLNHDAMYWYRQDPGQGLRLIYYSQIVNDFQKGDIAEGYSVSREKKESFPLTVTSAQKNPTAFYLCASIPRWEDDSYEQYFGPGTRLTVT.

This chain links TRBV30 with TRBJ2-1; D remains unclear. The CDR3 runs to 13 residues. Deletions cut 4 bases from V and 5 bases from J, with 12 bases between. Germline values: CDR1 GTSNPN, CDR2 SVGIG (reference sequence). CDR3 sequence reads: CAWMGGKNNEQFF. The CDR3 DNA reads TGTGCCTGGATGGGTGGGAAAAACAATGAGCAGTTCTTC.

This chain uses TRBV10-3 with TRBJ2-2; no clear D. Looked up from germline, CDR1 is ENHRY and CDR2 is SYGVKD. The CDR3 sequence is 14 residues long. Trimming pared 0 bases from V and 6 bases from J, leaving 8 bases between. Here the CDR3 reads CAISESLIAGELFF. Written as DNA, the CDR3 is TGTGCCATCAGTGAGTCGCTGATAGCCGGGGAGCTGTTTTTT.

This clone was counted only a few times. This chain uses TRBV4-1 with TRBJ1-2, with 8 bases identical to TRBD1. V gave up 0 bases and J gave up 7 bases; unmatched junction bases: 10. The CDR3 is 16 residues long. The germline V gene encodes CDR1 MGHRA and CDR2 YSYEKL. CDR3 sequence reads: CASSQEGGQGASGYTF. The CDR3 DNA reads TGCGCCAGCAGCCAAGAAGGTGGGCAGGGGGCTAGTGGCTACACCTTC.